This T cell receptor beta chain originates from a study of T cell responses to AZD1222 COVID-19 vaccine. Whole-study findings and limits: Spike-specific TCR depth and breadth grew after two AZD1222 doses.

Per the germline V gene, CDR1 is LNHDA and CDR2 is SQIVND (reference sequence). The ends lost 6 bases at V and 8 bases at J; junction bases unmatched: 8. This CDR3 spans 14 amino acids. Only in-frame clones appear in the TCRdb table, and some are missing; sequencing was by immunoSEQ multiplex PCR. The sample has 150,000 to 200,000 clones, 94% seen once. Remarks on this clone: Its target is not known.

This specimen was peripheral blood, taken on day 0 of AZD1222 vaccination. This TCR was sampled from an adult in good health. The rearrangement links TRBV19 to TRBJ1-4, with 8 nucleotides matching TRBD1. For the CDR3, the DNA is TGTGCCAGTAGGCAAGACAGGGGCATCGAAAAACTGTTTTTT. The encoded protein is CASRQDRGIEKLFF.